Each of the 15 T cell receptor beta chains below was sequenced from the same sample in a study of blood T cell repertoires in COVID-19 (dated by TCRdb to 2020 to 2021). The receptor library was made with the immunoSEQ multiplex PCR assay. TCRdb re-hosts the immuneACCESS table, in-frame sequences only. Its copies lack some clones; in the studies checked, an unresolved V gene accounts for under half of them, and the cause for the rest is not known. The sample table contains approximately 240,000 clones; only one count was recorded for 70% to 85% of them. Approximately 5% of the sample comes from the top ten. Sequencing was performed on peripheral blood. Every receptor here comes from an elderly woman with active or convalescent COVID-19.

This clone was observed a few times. In nucleotides, the CDR3 is TGTGCCAGCAGCCTACTAGCGAGCCAAGAGACCCAGTACTTC. Its protein is CASSLLASQETQYF. The chain has TRBV4-2 and TRBJ2-5; 7 bases align to TRBD2. CDR1 and CDR2 from the germline V gene are LGHNA and YNFKEQ. Trimming removed 4 bases from V and 1 base from J; junction bases left unmatched: 3. The CDR3 is 14 residues long.

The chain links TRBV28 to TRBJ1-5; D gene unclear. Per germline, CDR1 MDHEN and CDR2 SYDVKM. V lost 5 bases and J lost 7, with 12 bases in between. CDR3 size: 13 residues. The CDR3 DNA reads TGTGCCAGCAGTACCTCGGGTCGCCAGCCCCAGCATTTT. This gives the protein CASSTSGRQPQHF.

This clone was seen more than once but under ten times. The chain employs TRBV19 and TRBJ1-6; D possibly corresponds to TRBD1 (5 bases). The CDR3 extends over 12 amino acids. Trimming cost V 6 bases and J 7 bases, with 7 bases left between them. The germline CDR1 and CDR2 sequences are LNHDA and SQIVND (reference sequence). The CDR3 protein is CASRQANSPLHF. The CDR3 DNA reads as TGTGCCAGTAGACAGGCAAATTCACCCCTCCACTTT.

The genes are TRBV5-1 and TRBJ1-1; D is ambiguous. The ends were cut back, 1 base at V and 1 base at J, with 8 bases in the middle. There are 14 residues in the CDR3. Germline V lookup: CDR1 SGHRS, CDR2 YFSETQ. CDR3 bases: TGCGCCAGCAGCTTGTCCGCCGGGAACACTGAAGCTTTCTTT. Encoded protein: CASSLSAGNTEAFF.

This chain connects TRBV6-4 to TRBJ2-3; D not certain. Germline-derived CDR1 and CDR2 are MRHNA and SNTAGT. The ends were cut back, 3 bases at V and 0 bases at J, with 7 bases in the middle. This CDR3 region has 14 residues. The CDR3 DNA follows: TGTGCCAGCAGTGAGACCGGGAGCACAGATACGCAGTATTTT. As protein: CASSETGSTDTQYF.

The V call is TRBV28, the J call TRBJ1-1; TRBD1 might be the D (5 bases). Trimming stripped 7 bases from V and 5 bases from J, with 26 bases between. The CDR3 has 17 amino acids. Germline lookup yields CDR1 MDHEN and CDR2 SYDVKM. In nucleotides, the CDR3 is TGTGCCAGCAAGGGGCCCGGGAGGCAGGGCAAGGATACTGAAGCTTTCTTT. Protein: CASKGPGRQGKDTEAFF.

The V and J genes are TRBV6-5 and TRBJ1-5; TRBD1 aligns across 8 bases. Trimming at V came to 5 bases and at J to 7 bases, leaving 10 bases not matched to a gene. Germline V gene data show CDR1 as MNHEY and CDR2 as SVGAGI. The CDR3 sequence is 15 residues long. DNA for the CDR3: TGTGCCAGCAGTCCCCTCCAGGGGGCAGGACAGCCCCAGCATTTT. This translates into CASSPLQGAGQPQHF.

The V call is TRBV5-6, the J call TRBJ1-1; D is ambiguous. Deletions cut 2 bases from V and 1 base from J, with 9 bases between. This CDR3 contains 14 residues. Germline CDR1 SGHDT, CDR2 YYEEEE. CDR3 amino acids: CASSFPARNTEAFF. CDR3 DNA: TGTGCCAGCAGCTTTCCCGCGCGGAACACTGAAGCTTTCTTT.

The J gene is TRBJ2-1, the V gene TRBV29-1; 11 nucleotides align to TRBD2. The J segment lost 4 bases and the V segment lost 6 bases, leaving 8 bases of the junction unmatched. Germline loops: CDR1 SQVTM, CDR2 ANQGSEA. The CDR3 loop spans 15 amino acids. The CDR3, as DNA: TGCAGCGTGCAACCGGGACTAGCGGCGTACAATGAGCAGTTCTTC. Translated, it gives CSVQPGLAAYNEQFF.

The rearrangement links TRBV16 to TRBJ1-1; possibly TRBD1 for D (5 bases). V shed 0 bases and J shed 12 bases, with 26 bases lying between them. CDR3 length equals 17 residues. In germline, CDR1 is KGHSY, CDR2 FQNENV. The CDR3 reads CASSQSFNPGFDIPPFF. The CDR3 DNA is TGTGCCAGCAGCCAATCGTTTAACCCAGGGTTCGATATACCTCCTTTCTTT.

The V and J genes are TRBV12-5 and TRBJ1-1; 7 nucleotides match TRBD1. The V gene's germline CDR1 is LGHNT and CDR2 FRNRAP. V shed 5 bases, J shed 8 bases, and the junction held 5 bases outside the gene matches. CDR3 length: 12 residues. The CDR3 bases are TGTGCTAGTGGTCCCAGGACAGGAGAAGCTTTCTTT. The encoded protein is CASGPRTGEAFF.

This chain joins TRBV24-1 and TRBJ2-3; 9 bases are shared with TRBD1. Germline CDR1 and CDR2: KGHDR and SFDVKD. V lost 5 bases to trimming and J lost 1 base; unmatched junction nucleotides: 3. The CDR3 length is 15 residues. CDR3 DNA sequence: TGTGCCACCAGTGGACGGGACAGGGGCACAGATACGCAGTATTTT. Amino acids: CATSGRDRGTDTQYF.

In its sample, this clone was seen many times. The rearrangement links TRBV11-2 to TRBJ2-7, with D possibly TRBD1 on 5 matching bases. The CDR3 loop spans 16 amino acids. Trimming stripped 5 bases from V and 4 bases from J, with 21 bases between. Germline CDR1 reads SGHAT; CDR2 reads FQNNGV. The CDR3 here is CASSPITGLYHYEQYF. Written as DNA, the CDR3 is TGTGCCAGCAGCCCCATTACAGGCCTGTATCATTACGAGCAGTACTTC. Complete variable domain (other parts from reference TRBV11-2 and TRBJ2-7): EAGVAQSPRYKIIEKRQSVAFWCNPISGHATLYWYQQILGQGPKLLIQFQNNGVVDDSQLPKDRFSAERLKGVDSTLKIQPAKLEDSAVYLCASSPITGLYHYEQYFGPGTRLTVT.

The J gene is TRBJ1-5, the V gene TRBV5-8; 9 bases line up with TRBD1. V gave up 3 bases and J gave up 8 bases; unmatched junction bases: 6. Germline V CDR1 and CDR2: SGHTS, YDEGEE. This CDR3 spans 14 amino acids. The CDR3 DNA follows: TGTGCCAGCAGCTCCGGGACAGGGTTTGAGCCCCAGCATTTT. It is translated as CASSSGTGFEPQHF.

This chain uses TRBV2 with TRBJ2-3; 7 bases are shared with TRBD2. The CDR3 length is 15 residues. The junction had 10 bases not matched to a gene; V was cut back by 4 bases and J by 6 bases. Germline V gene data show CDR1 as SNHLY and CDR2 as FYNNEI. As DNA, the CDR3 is TGTGCCAGCAGTGTCAGGGAGGGGTCGGGGGATACGCAGTATTTT. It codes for CASSVREGSGDTQYF.